This T cell receptor beta chain is from a study of blood T cell repertoires in COVID-19. Overall study context: In each case, the material was cDNA or gDNA derived from T cells, B-cell-depleted T cells, or PBMCs.

Patients of the Seattle cohort, enrolled during active infection, were followed longitudinally. In the original processing: Counts of nucleated cells, estimated from reference gene primer amplification, were obtained. Only in-frame clones appear in the TCRdb table, and some are missing; sequencing was by immunoSEQ multiplex PCR. From that table come the V and J calls and clone size; the DNA was used to work out D and trimming. The sample yields over 85,000 clones, about 90% seen once. Germline-derived CDR1 and CDR2 are MNHNY and SVGAGI (reference sequence). The CDR3 loop spans 14 amino acids. The V and J ends lost 2 bases and 5 bases respectively, with 10 bases between them.

The sample was peripheral blood. The chain couples TRBV6-6 to TRBJ1-5; D possibly corresponds to TRBD1 (5 bases). The TCR comes from a human donor with COVID-19, enrolled during active disease. The donor label of this sample is uncertain. The CDR3 DNA is TGTGCCAGCAGTTACCTGGGGGGGGATCAGCCCCAGCATTTT. Translating gives CASSYLGGDQPQHF.